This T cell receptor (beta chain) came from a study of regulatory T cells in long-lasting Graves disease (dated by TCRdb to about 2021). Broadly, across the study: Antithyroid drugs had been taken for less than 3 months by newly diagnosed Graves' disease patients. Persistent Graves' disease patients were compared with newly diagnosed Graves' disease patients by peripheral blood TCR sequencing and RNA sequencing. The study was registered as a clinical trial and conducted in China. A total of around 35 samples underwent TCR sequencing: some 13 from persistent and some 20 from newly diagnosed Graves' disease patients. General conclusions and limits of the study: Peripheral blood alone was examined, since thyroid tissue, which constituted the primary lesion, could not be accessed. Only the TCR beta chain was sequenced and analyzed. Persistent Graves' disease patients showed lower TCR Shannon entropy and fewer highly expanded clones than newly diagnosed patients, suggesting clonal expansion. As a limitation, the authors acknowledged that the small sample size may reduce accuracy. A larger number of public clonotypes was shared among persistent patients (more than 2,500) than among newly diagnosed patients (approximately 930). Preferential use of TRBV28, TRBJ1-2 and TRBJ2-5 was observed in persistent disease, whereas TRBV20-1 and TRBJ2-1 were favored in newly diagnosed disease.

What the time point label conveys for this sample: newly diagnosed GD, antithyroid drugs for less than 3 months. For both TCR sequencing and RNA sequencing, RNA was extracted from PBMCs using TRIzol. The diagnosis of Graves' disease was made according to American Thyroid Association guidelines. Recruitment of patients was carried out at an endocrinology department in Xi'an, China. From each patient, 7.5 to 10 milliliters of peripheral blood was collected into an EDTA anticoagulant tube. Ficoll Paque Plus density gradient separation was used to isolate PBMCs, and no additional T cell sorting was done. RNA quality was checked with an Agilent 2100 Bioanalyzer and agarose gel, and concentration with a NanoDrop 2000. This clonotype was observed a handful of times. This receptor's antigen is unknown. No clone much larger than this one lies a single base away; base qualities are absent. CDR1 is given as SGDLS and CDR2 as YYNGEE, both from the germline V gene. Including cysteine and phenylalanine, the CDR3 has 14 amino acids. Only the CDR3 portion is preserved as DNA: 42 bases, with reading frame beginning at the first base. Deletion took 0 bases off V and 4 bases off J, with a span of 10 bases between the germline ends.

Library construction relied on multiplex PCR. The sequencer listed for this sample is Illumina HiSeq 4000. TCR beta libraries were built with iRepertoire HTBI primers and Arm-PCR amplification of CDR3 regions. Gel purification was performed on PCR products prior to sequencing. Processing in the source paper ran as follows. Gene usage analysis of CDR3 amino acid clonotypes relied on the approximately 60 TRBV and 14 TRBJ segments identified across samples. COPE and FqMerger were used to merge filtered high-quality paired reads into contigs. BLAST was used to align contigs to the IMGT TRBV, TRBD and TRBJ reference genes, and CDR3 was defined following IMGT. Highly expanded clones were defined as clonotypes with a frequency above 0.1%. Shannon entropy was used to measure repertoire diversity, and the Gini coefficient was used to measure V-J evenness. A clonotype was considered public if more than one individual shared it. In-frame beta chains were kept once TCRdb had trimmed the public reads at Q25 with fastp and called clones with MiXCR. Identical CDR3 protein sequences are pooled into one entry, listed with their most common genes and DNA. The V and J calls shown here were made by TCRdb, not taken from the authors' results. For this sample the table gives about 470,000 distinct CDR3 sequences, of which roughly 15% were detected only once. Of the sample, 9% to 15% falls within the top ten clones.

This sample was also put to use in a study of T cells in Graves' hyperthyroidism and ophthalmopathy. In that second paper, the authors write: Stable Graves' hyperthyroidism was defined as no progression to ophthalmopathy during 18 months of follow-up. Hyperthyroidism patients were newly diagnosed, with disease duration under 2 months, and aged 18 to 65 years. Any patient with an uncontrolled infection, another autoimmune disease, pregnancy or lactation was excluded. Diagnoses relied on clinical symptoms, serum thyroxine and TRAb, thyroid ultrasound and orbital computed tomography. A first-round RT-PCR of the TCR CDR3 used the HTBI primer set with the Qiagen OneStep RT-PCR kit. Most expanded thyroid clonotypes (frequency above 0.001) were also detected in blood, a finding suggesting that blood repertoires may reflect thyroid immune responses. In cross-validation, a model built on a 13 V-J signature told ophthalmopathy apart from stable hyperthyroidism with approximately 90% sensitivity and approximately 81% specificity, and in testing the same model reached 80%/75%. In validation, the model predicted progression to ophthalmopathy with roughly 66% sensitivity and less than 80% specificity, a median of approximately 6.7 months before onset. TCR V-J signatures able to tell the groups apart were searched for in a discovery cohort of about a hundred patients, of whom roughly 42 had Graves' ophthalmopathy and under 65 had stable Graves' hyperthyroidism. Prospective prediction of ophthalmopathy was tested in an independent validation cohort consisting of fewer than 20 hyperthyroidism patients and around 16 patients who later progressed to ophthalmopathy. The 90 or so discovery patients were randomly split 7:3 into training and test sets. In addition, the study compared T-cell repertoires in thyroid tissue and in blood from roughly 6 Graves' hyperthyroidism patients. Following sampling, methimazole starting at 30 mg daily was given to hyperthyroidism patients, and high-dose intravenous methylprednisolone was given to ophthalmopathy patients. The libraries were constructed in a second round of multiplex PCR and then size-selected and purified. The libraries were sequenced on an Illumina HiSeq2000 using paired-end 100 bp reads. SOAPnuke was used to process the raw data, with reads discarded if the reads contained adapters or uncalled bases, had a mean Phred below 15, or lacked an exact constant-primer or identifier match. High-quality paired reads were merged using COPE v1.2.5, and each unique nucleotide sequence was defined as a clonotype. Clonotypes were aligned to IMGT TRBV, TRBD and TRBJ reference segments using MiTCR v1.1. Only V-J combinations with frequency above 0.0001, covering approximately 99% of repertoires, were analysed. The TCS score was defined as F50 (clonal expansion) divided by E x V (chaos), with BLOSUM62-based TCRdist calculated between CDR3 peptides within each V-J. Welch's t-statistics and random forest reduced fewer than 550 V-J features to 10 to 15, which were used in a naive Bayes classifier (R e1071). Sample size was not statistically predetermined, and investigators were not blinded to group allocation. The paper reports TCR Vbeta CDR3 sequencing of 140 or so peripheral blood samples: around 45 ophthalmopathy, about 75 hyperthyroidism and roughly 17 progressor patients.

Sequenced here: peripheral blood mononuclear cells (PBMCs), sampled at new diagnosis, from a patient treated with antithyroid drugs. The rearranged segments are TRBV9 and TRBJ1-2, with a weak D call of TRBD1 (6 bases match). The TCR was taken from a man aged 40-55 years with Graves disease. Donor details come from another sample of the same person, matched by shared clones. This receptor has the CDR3 CASSVAQGIYGYTF. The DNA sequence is TGTGCCAGCAGCGTAGCACAGGGAATCTATGGCTACACCTTC.